These 9 T cell receptor beta chains share one sample of origin, sequenced in a study of CD8 T cells in ankylosing spondylitis. TCRdb re-analysed the 5' RACE reads in MiXCR, keeping a single row per CDR3 protein. The sample shows approximately 300,000 distinct CDR3 sequences, around 20% of them seen only once. Material for sequencing was blood, either unsorted or a sorted T cell fraction (not recorded which). The receptor source for this set is a female donor with ankylosing spondylitis or in good health (not recorded which).

This clonotype was recorded a few times. The chain is built from TRBV12-3 or TRBV12-4 and TRBJ2-7; D possibly matches TRBD1 or TRBD2 (6 bases each). The CDR3 extends over 13 amino acids. With 2 bases removed from V and 7 bases from J, the gap between germline ends came to 12 bases. As DNA, the CDR3 is TGTGCCAGCAGTTTATGGCAGGGGAGGGAGCAGTACTTC. Its protein product is CASSLWQGREQYF.

The chain has TRBV7-2 and TRBJ1-3; D may be TRBD1 (5 bases). Germline-derived CDR1 and CDR2 are SGHTA and FQGNSA. The V and J ends lost 3 bases and 6 bases respectively, with 9 bases between them. This CDR3 has 13 amino acids. The CDR3 loop is CASSLDTLNTIYF. Written as DNA, the CDR3 is TGTGCCAGCAGCTTGGACACCTTAAACACCATATATTTT.

This clonotype has ten or more counts. The genes are TRBV29-1 and TRBJ1-5; 9 bases align to TRBD1. J was trimmed by 2 bases and V by 7 bases; bases with no gene match: 15. The CDR3 is made up of 17 amino acids. CDR1 is SQVTM and CDR2 is ANQGSEA in the germline V gene. The CDR3 here is CSAQEGQGIGGNQPQHF. The CDR3 DNA reads as TGCAGCGCCCAAGAGGGACAGGGTATCGGAGGCAATCAGCCCCAGCATTTT.

This chain links TRBV4-2 with TRBJ1-1; D gene ambiguous. Trimming left V 7 bases short and J 1 base short, with 13 bases between. Germline V gene lookup returns CDR1 LGHNA and CDR2 YNFKEQ. This CDR3 has 14 residues. The chain's CDR3 is CASTRDGKNTEAFF. DNA for the CDR3: TGTGCCAGCACCCGAGACGGAAAGAACACTGAAGCTTTCTTT.

The rearrangement links TRBV4-3 to TRBJ2-5; 8 nucleotides align to TRBD1. The V gene end was trimmed by 3 bases and the J gene end by 4 bases; junction bases not matched to a gene: 7. The CDR3 runs to 15 residues. The germline V gene encodes CDR1 LGHNA and CDR2 YSLEER. CDR3 region: CASSHRQGMGETQYF. The CDR3 bases are TGCGCCAGCAGCCACCGACAGGGGATGGGAGAGACCCAGTACTTC.

The rearrangement uses TRBV5-1 and TRBJ2-5; D might be TRBD2 (5 bases). The germline V gene has CDR1 SGHRS and CDR2 YFSETQ. The CDR3 is made up of 14 amino acids. V gave up 4 bases and J gave up 1 base, with 11 bases separating them. The DNA for the CDR3 is TGCGCCAGCAGCGTAACTAGTCCCCAAGAGACCCAGTACTTC. Protein sequence: CASSVTSPQETQYF.

The J gene is TRBJ2-5, the V gene TRBV7-6; TRBD2 aligns across 13 bases. CDR3 length: 18 residues. Trimming removed 5 bases from V and 7 bases from J; junction bases left unmatched: 16. Looked up from germline, CDR1 is SGHVS and CDR2 is FNYEAQ. Written as DNA, the CDR3 is TGTGCCAGCAGCCGTACTACCCCGGGACTAGCGGGGACAGGGACCCAGTACTTC. Its protein is CASSRTTPGLAGTGTQYF. Variable domain in full (rest from reference TRBV7-6 and TRBJ2-5): GAGVSQSPRYKVTKRGQDVALRCDPISGHVSLYWYRQALGQGPEFLTYFNYEAQQDKSGLPNDRFSAERPEGSISTLTIQRTEQRDSAMYRCASSRTTPGLAGTGTQYFGPGTRLLVL.

This chain joins TRBV9 and TRBJ2-1; 8 bases line up with TRBD2. Germline V gene data show CDR1 as SGDLS and CDR2 as YYNGEE. With 2 bases clipped from V and 7 bases from J, the junction kept 8 bases outside the gene matches. This CDR3 has 15 residues. The CDR3 bases are TGTGCCAGCAGCGTTCAGAACGGGAGGGGGAATGAGCAGTTCTTC. Protein product: CASSVQNGRGNEQFF.

On this clonotype: The junction shows a germline mismatch at one end, possibly a read error. The chain joins TRBV7-8 to TRBJ2-7, with D hard to call. The CDR3 contains 14 residues. Per the germline V gene, CDR1 is SGHVS and CDR2 is FQNEAQ. CDR3 nucleotides: TGTACCAGCAGCTTAGCCAGAGTTCCCCACGAGCAGTACTTC. This gives the protein CTSSLARVPHEQYF.